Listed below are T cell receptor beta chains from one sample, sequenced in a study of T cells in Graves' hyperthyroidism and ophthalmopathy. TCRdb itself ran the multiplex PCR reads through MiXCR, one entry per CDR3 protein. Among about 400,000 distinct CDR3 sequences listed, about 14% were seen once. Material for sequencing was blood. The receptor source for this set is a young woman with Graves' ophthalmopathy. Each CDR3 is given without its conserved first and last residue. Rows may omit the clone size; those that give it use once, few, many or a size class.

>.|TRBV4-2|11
ASSQTGDSPLH
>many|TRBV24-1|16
ATSDSRFSRQGMYEQY
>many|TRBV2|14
ASSESNYGTSYEQY
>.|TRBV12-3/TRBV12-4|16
ASSLELAGDRRSYEQY
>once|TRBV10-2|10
ASSAAAYEQY
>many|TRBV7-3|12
ASSIQGRDSPLH
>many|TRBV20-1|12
SARDHGNLYEQY
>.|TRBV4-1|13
ASSLRDRGNQPQH
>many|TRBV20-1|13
SARADRVGFQPQH
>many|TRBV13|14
ASSLRQGTGSYEQY
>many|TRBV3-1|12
ASSHSGTGYEQY
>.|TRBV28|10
ATKLVNYGYT
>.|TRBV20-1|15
SARAASGGTLGETQY
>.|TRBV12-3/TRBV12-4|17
ASSSQRHRGRGIAYEQY
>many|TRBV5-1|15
ASSLAPSATGYNEQF
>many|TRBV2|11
ASRATGTDTQY
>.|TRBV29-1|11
SVERGSGHGYT
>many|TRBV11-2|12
ASSSSGGANEQF
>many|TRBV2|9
ASSVREKLF
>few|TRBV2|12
ASRGRDSGNTIY
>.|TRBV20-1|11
SAQMGGDNEQF
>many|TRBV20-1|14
SARTSGSRVADTQY
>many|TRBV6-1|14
ASSKRVRDGGYEQY
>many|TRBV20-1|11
SAKFGPTDTQY
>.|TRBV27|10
ASSPLGNTIY
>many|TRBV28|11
ASSGGGSNEQF
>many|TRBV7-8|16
ASSSRTSGGLSSYEQY
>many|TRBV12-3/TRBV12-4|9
ASTEGGELF
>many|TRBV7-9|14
ASSLRSASGNEKLF
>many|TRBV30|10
AWSSSNQPQH
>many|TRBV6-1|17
ASRMTPLGGFMVSNEQY
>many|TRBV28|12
ASSFLSAPGEQY